This is a list of T cell receptor beta chains from one sample in a study of Ad26.COV2.S vaccination and SARS-CoV-2 variants. Assay used: immunoSEQ multiplex PCR; TCRdb lists only in-frame clones, some missing. The sample lists roughly 700,000 clones, around 89% occurring once. Here the sequenced sample was peripheral blood, taken in a trial of Ad26.COV2.S vaccine versus placebo. These receptor sequences come from a person aged 18-65 years who received the Ad26.COV2.S COVID-19 vaccine or a placebo. CDR3s include the opening cysteine and the closing phenylalanine or tryptophan. Each record gives: CDR3 length, J gene, V gene, D gene, clone size, CDR3 protein, CDR3 DNA. The D gene is left open where the match is weak. The size entry is marked missing in some rows and otherwise reads once, few, many or a size class.

CDR3 length: 15; J gene: TRBJ2-2; V gene: TRBV12-5; D gene: -; clone size: -; CDR3 protein: CASGLIIADTGELFF; CDR3 DNA: TGTGCTAGTGGTTTGATTATAGCGGATACCGGGGAGCTGTTTTTT
CDR3 length: 13; J gene: TRBJ2-6; V gene: TRBV3-1/TRBV3-2; D gene: -; clone size: -; CDR3 protein: CASSRRGANVLTF; CDR3 DNA: TGTGCCAGCAGCCGGAGAGGGGCCAACGTCCTGACTTTC
CDR3 length: 16; J gene: TRBJ1-4; V gene: TRBV6-5; D gene: -; clone size: -; CDR3 protein: CASSYAPAGANEKLFF; CDR3 DNA: TGTGCCAGCAGTTACGCCCCGGCGGGGGCTAATGAAAAACTGTTTTTT
CDR3 length: 11; J gene: TRBJ2-7; V gene: TRBV4-2; D gene: -; clone size: -; CDR3 protein: CASSQGDEQYF; CDR3 DNA: TGTGCCAGCAGCCAGGGCGACGAGCAGTACTTC
CDR3 length: 14; J gene: TRBJ1-1; V gene: TRBV6-5; D gene: -; clone size: -; CDR3 protein: CASSYNAGGAEAFF; CDR3 DNA: TGTGCCAGCAGTTACAACGCCGGTGGAGCTGAAGCTTTCTTT
CDR3 length: 17; J gene: TRBJ2-2; V gene: TRBV7-6; D gene: TRBD1; clone size: -; CDR3 protein: CASSLNRDRVNTGELFF; CDR3 DNA: TGTGCCAGCAGCTTGAACCGGGACAGGGTTAACACCGGGGAGCTGTTTTTT
CDR3 length: 14; J gene: TRBJ2-1; V gene: TRBV3-1/TRBV3-2; D gene: -; clone size: -; CDR3 protein: CASSPENSYNEQFF; CDR3 DNA: TGTGCCAGCAGCCCTGAGAACTCCTACAATGAGCAGTTCTTC
CDR3 length: 14; J gene: TRBJ2-1; V gene: TRBV2; D gene: -; clone size: -; CDR3 protein: CASSVGAGLDEQFF; CDR3 DNA: TGTGCCAGCAGTGTAGGAGCGGGCCTCGATGAGCAGTTCTTC
CDR3 length: 13; J gene: TRBJ2-5; V gene: TRBV18; D gene: -; clone size: once; CDR3 protein: CASSPPAKETQYF; CDR3 DNA: TGTGCCAGCTCACCCCCGGCTAAGGAGACCCAGTACTTC
CDR3 length: 10; J gene: TRBJ2-5; V gene: TRBV20-1; D gene: -; clone size: -; CDR3 protein: CSAEEETQYF; CDR3 DNA: TGCAGTGCAGAGGAAGAGACCCAGTACTTC
CDR3 length: 15; J gene: TRBJ2-3; V gene: TRBV6-5; D gene: TRBD2; clone size: -; CDR3 protein: CASRDPTSGRRAQYF; CDR3 DNA: TGTGCCAGCAGAGATCCGACTAGCGGGAGGCGGGCGCAGTATTTT
CDR3 length: 13; J gene: TRBJ2-5; V gene: TRBV6-5; D gene: -; clone size: -; CDR3 protein: CASIPNAQETQYF; CDR3 DNA: TGTGCCAGCATTCCGAACGCCCAAGAGACCCAGTACTTC
CDR3 length: 14; J gene: TRBJ2-7; V gene: TRBV6-5; D gene: TRBD2; clone size: -; CDR3 protein: CASLRGGNPYEQYF; CDR3 DNA: TGTGCCAGCTTACGGGGAGGGAACCCCTACGAGCAGTACTTC
CDR3 length: 16; J gene: TRBJ2-2; V gene: TRBV2; D gene: TRBD2; clone size: -; CDR3 protein: CASSEGLAGNTGELFF; CDR3 DNA: TGTGCCAGCAGTGAGGGACTAGCGGGGAACACCGGGGAGCTGTTTTTT
CDR3 length: 14; J gene: TRBJ1-4; V gene: TRBV3-1/TRBV3-2; D gene: TRBD1; clone size: -; CDR3 protein: CASSPGTAHEKLFF; CDR3 DNA: TGTGCCAGCAGTCCCGGGACAGCCCATGAAAAACTGTTTTTT
CDR3 length: 16; J gene: TRBJ2-3; V gene: TRBV11-2; D gene: TRBD2; clone size: once; CDR3 protein: CASSLAGGSGTDTQYF; CDR3 DNA: TGTGCCAGCAGCTTAGCCGGGGGGAGTGGCACAGATACGCAGTATTTT
CDR3 length: 21; J gene: TRBJ2-5; V gene: TRBV5-1; D gene: TRBD1; clone size: -; CDR3 protein: CASSLAGTGGTNTISQETQYF; CDR3 DNA: TGCGCCAGCAGCTTGGCCGGGACAGGGGGGACAAATACCATCTCTCAAGAGACCCAGTACTTC
CDR3 length: 14; J gene: TRBJ2-7; V gene: TRBV2; D gene: TRBD2; clone size: -; CDR3 protein: CASRVAGGSYEQYF; CDR3 DNA: TGTGCCAGCAGGGTAGCGGGGGGTTCCTACGAGCAGTACTTC
CDR3 length: 16; J gene: TRBJ2-3; V gene: TRBV19; D gene: -; clone size: -; CDR3 protein: CASSRRRGLSTDTQYF; CDR3 DNA: TGTGCCAGTAGCCGTCGTCGCGGGTTGAGCACAGATACGCAGTATTTT
CDR3 length: 15; J gene: TRBJ2-3; V gene: TRBV5-4; D gene: TRBD2; clone size: -; CDR3 protein: CASSRRSGGTDTQYF; CDR3 DNA: TGTGCCAGCAGCCGCAGGAGCGGGGGCACAGATACGCAGTATTTT
CDR3 length: 15; J gene: TRBJ2-6; V gene: TRBV7-9; D gene: -; clone size: few; CDR3 protein: CASRPGASGANVLTF; CDR3 DNA: TGTGCCAGCAGACCTGGAGCTTCTGGGGCCAACGTCCTGACTTTC
CDR3 length: 15; J gene: TRBJ1-5; V gene: TRBV27; D gene: -; clone size: -; CDR3 protein: CASSPGSGGNQPQHF; CDR3 DNA: TGTGCCAGCAGCCCTGGATCCGGAGGCAATCAGCCCCAGCATTTT